These T cell receptor beta chains were read from a single sample in a study of T cell repertoires in ileal Crohn's disease. The method was immunoSEQ multiplex PCR; TCRdb's version includes in-frame clones alone and lacks a portion of them. This table has 10,000 to 15,000 clones, approximately 80% appearing once. The material sequenced was ileal tissue. The source is an adult with Crohn's disease. CDR3s include the opening cysteine and the closing phenylalanine or tryptophan. The order of the fields is D gene, J gene, V gene, clone size, CDR3 DNA, CDR3 protein. D genes are given only for firm matches. Rows may omit the clone size; those that give it use once, few, many or a size class.

TRBD2	TRBJ2-7	TRBV4-2	-	TGTGCCAGCAGCCAACTAGCGGGAGACACCTACGAGCAGTACTTC	CASSQLAGDTYEQYF
-	TRBJ2-7	TRBV28	-	TGTGCCAGCAGCCCCCCGAATTTGGGGGCAAGTAGGTACGAGCAGTACTTC	CASSPPNLGASRYEQYF
-	TRBJ1-6	TRBV7-9	-	TGTGCCAGCAGCTTAGGGGAGGCCTATAATTCACCCCTCCACTTT	CASSLGEAYNSPLHF
-	TRBJ1-1	TRBV5-4	-	TGTGCCAGCAGCCCTGACGGGGGGAGGAACACTGAAGCTTTCTTT	CASSPDGGRNTEAFF
TRBD1	TRBJ1-6	TRBV11-2	-	TGTGCCAGCAGCCCCCCGGGACAGGGGCTGCGTTCACCCCTCCACTTT	CASSPPGQGLRSPLHF
-	TRBJ2-4	TRBV5-4	-	TGTGCCAGCTCTGGACAGAACGAAAACATTCAGTACTTC	CASSGQNENIQYF
TRBD1	TRBJ1-5	TRBV7-2	-	TGTGCCAGCAGCTTAGGACAGGGGGCAAACCAGCCCCAGCATTTT	CASSLGQGANQPQHF
-	TRBJ2-7	TRBV19	-	TGTGCCAGTAGTATAGGGGCCGGTGGGCGCTCCTACGAGCAGTACTTC	CASSIGAGGRSYEQYF
TRBD1	TRBJ2-5	TRBV7-9	-	TGTGCCAGCAGCTTTCAACAGGGGGCCTCGGAGACCCAGTACTTC	CASSFQQGASETQYF
-	TRBJ2-1	TRBV20-1	-	TGCAGTGCGGAGACCGATTGGGAGCAGTTCTTC	CSAETDWEQFF
TRBD2	TRBJ2-2	TRBV10-2	-	TGCGCCAGCAGGGAACCGGGGGGGCTATTGGCCGGGGAGCTGTTTTTT	CASREPGGLLAGELFF
-	TRBJ1-1	TRBV19	-	TGTGCCAGTAGTTTACAGGCGTCGAACACTGAAGCTTTCTTT	CASSLQASNTEAFF
-	TRBJ2-1	TRBV27	few	TGTGCCAGCGGGTCTCTAGCGAACGCCTACAATGAGCAGTTCTTC	CASGSLANAYNEQFF
TRBD2	TRBJ2-1	TRBV28	-	TGTGCCAGCAGCCGCCCACTAGCGGGATTCTACAATGAGCAGTTCTTC	CASSRPLAGFYNEQFF
-	TRBJ2-3	TRBV9	-	TGTGCCAGCAGCGACGGGGGGCTGAGCACAGATACGCAGTATTTT	CASSDGGLSTDTQYF
TRBD2	TRBJ2-3	TRBV19	-	TGTGCCAGTAGTGGGTCTAGCGGGGGGCGGGATACGCAGTATTTT	CASSGSSGGRDTQYF
-	TRBJ2-7	TRBV7-8	-	TGTGCCAGCAGCCCCCCGCGGGGCCCCCCCTACGAGCAGTACTTC	CASSPPRGPPYEQYF
-	TRBJ1-1	TRBV19	-	TGTGCCAGTCAACGGCCGGGGGGCGGTACTGAAGCTTTCTTT	CASQRPGGGTEAFF
TRBD1	TRBJ2-1	TRBV7-6	-	TGTGCCAGCAGCCCACCGGGACAGGGGCAGAATGAGCAGTTCTTC	CASSPPGQGQNEQFF
TRBD2	TRBJ2-5	TRBV11-3	-	TGTGCCAGCAGCTTATGGGAGGGATCGGAGACCCAGTACTTC	CASSLWEGSETQYF
-	TRBJ1-2	TRBV21-1	-	TGTGCCAGCCCGGGAGGCTACACCTTC	CASPGGYTF
TRBD2	TRBJ2-7	TRBV7-6	large	TGTGCCAGCGGCGGGGGGGCAGCCTACGAGCAGTACTTC	CASGGGAAYEQYF
-	TRBJ1-2	TRBV10-3	few	TGTGCCATCAGCAACCGGGGGGATGGCTACACCTTC	CAISNRGDGYTF
TRBD1	TRBJ1-2	TRBV5-6	-	TGTGCCAGCCACCCGATGCGGGACAGGGGGGACTATGGCTACACCTTC	CASHPMRDRGDYGYTF
-	TRBJ2-7	TRBV4-3	-	TGCGCCAGCAGCCAAGAGTGGCGGGACCCTAAGTACTTC	CASSQEWRDPKYF
-	TRBJ1-5	TRBV29-1	few	TGCAGCGTCTCCCTGGGAGATAGCAATCAGCCCCAGCATTTT	CSVSLGDSNQPQHF
-	TRBJ1-2	TRBV20-1	once	TGCAGTGCTAGAGATCCGGGTGGCTACACCTTC	CSARDPGGYTF
-	TRBJ1-5	TRBV2	-	TGTGCCAGCAGTGAAATCGGGGGGCAGGATCAGCCCCAGCATTTT	CASSEIGGQDQPQHF
TRBD1	TRBJ2-6	TRBV28	-	TGTGCCAGCAGTTCCATATGGACAGGGGGCGTCTCTGGGGCCAACGTCCTGACTTTC	CASSSIWTGGVSGANVLTF
-	TRBJ2-7	TRBV5-4	-	TGTGCCAGCAGCCCTTCCCACTTACCCGACAGGCGAAGCTCCTACGAGCAGTACTTC	CASSPSHLPDRRSSYEQYF
-	TRBJ1-4	TRBV28	-	TGTGCCAGCAGTGGGGTCCAGGGTGAAAAACTGTTTTTT	CASSGVQGEKLFF
TRBD2	TRBJ2-5	TRBV5-6	-	TGTGCCAGCAGCTTGGGGGGGACTAGCGGGGAGACCCAGTACTTC	CASSLGGTSGETQYF
TRBD1	TRBJ2-1	TRBV6-1	-	TGTGCCAGCAGGGAACAGGGGGCTCGTGAGCAGTTCTTC	CASREQGAREQFF
-	TRBJ1-1	TRBV10-3	-	TGTGCCCCATCAGGAGGAGACACTGAAGCTTTCTTT	CAPSGGDTEAFF
TRBD2	TRBJ2-1	TRBV27	few	TGTGCCAGCACTCTAGGGGCGGGAGATTACAATGAGCAGTTCTTC	CASTLGAGDYNEQFF
TRBD2	TRBJ2-7	TRBV7-7	-	TGTGCTAGCAGCCCGCTAGCGGGGGCCGGGAGTGGGTACGAGCAGTACTTC	CASSPLAGAGSGYEQYF
-	TRBJ1-6	TRBV19	once	TGTGCCAGTAGTATCCCAGGGGATTCACCCCTCCACTTT	CASSIPGDSPLHF
TRBD1	TRBJ1-5	TRBV2	few	TGTGCCAGCAGTGAACAGGGGGCGCGGAGCAATCAGCCCCAGCATTTT	CASSEQGARSNQPQHF
TRBD1	TRBJ1-1	TRBV5-1	-	TGCGCCAGCGGTGGGACAGGGGGCGCGGGGACTGAAGCTTTCTTT	CASGGTGGAGTEAFF
-	TRBJ1-2	TRBV14	-	TGTGCCAGCAGCCACACGCGAACAGGGCCGTATGGCTACACCTTC	CASSHTRTGPYGYTF
TRBD2	TRBJ2-5	TRBV28	-	TGTGCCAGCAGTACGATCCTAGCGGGAGGGCCCGAGACCCAGTACTTC	CASSTILAGGPETQYF
TRBD1	TRBJ2-7	TRBV5-1	-	TGCGCCAGCAGCTCGGGGGACAGGGGGCTCTACGAGCAGTACTTC	CASSSGDRGLYEQYF
TRBD1	TRBJ2-7	TRBV10-3	-	TGTGCCACCTGGGACAGGGAACCCTACGAGCAGTACTTC	CATWDREPYEQYF
-	TRBJ1-2	TRBV28	few	TGTGCCAGCAGTTTTCGCCACAGCATTTCTGGCTACACCTTC	CASSFRHSISGYTF
TRBD2	TRBJ2-5	TRBV28	-	TGTGCCACTTTATGCGCGGGAGCCCCCGAAGAGACCCAGTACTTC	CATLCAGAPEETQYF
TRBD2	TRBJ2-3	TRBV5-1	-	TGCGCCAGCAGCTTGAGCGGGACGCGCACAGATACGCAGTATTTT	CASSLSGTRTDTQYF
-	TRBJ1-2	TRBV28	-	TGTGCCAGCAGTCCGGGGGATATCTATGGCTACACCTTC	CASSPGDIYGYTF
-	TRBJ2-2	TRBV5-1	once	TGCGCCAGCAGCTTGCTCGGGTCGAGCACCGGGGAGCTGTTTTTT	CASSLLGSSTGELFF
TRBD1	TRBJ1-2	TRBV5-4	-	TGTGCCAGCAGCCTGGACAGGGACGACGGCTACACCTTC	CASSLDRDDGYTF
TRBD1	TRBJ2-5	TRBV7-2	-	TGTGCCAGCAGCCTATACGGGACAGGCCAAGGGGAGACCCAGTACTTC	CASSLYGTGQGETQYF
TRBD2	TRBJ2-5	TRBV4-1	-	TGCGCCAGCAGCCAGAACGGGACTACCCAAGAGACCCAGTACTTC	CASSQNGTTQETQYF
-	TRBJ1-6	TRBV14	-	TGTGCCAGCAGCCAAGACCCCGCGGGACGGGCACCCCTCCACTTT	CASSQDPAGRAPLHF
TRBD2	TRBJ2-7	TRBV6-5	-	TGTGCCAGCAGTTACTCGACGTCCCCCGGGGGGAACGAGCAGTACTTC	CASSYSTSPGGNEQYF
TRBD2	TRBJ2-4	TRBV4-1	-	TGCGCCAGCAGCCAAACGGGGGGGCAGCAAAACATTCAGTACTTC	CASSQTGGQQNIQYF